The rows below give T cell receptor beta chains drawn from one sample of a study of T cell responses to AZD1222 COVID-19 vaccine. Some clones are missing from TCRdb's copy, which holds only in-frame ones; the method was immunoSEQ multiplex PCR. The sample has 150,000 or so clones, about nine tenths seen once. This specimen consisted of peripheral blood, obtained on day 0 of AZD1222 vaccination. Receptors originate from an adult in good health. Each CDR3 is given with its conserved first and last residue. D genes are given only for firm matches. Rows give clone size only sometimes, using once, few, many, or a class for an expanded clone.

d_call	v_call	j_call	clone_size	cdr3_nt	cdr3_aa
TRBD2	TRBV19	TRBJ2-1	once	TGTGCCAGTAGTATAGAGAGCGGGAGGGCCAGGGTTGAGCAGTTCTTC	CASSIESGRARVEQFF
-	TRBV28	TRBJ2-1	-	TGTGCCAGCAGTTTTGTTTTCACGGGGGATGAGCAGTTCTTC	CASSFVFTGDEQFF
-	TRBV6-2/TRBV6-3	TRBJ2-7	-	TGTGCCAGCAGTTACTCCCAGGATTTCTACGAGCAGTACTTC	CASSYSQDFYEQYF
-	TRBV18	TRBJ2-5	-	TGTGCCAGCTCTCTTGCCTTAGGTGTCGGGGAGACCCAGTACTTC	CASSLALGVGETQYF
-	TRBV18	TRBJ1-2	-	TGTGCCAGCTCACCAAGACACAGCTATGGCTACACCTTC	CASSPRHSYGYTF
-	TRBV27	TRBJ1-1	-	TGTGCCAGCAGCCCCTCGATGTATTTAGAAGCTTTCTTT	CASSPSMYLEAFF
-	TRBV6-2/TRBV6-3	TRBJ1-2	-	TGTGCCAGCAGTTACGGTGCTAACTATGGCTACACCTTC	CASSYGANYGYTF
-	TRBV7-2	TRBJ2-1	-	TGTGCCAGCAGCTTAGGGACTAACAGCTATGAGCAGTTCTTC	CASSLGTNSYEQFF
TRBD2	TRBV24-1	TRBJ2-7	-	TGTGCCACCAGTGATTCTGGGACTAGAGCCTACGAGCAGTACTTC	CATSDSGTRAYEQYF
TRBD1	TRBV18	TRBJ2-7	once	TGTGCCAGCTCTTCCGGGACAGTGACCTACGAGCAGTACTTC	CASSSGTVTYEQYF
TRBD1	TRBV6-2/TRBV6-3	TRBJ2-7	-	TGTGCCAGCAGCTATAGGACAGGGGGCGAAGAGCAGTACTTC	CASSYRTGGEEQYF
-	TRBV5-1	TRBJ1-1	-	TGCGCCAGCAACCCCGGTCTGGCCACTGAAGCTTTCTTT	CASNPGLATEAFF
TRBD2	TRBV7-8	TRBJ2-1	few	TGTGCCAGCAGCTTAGTCGGCGGGAGACTCTACAATGAGCAGTTCTTC	CASSLVGGRLYNEQFF
-	TRBV28	TRBJ1-6	-	TGTGCCAGCAGTTTACGGGGCAGGGGATCACCCCTCCACTTT	CASSLRGRGSPLHF
-	TRBV29-1	TRBJ1-2	once	TGCAGCGTTGTAGGTATTAACTATGGCTACACCTTC	CSVVGINYGYTF
TRBD1	TRBV19	TRBJ1-5	-	TGTGCCAGTAGTACCTACCGGGACAGGGGTGGTCAGCCCCAGCATTTT	CASSTYRDRGGQPQHF
-	TRBV20-1	TRBJ1-1	-	TGCAGTGCTAGTCACGGGTGGGACACTGAAGCTTTCTTT	CSASHGWDTEAFF
-	TRBV19	TRBJ1-5	-	TGTGCCAGTAGTATAGGAGGCGGGGGGAGAAGCCAGCCCCAGCATTTT	CASSIGGGGRSQPQHF
TRBD1	TRBV28	TRBJ1-5	-	TGTGCCAGCAGCGGACCGACAGGGGAGGCGCTCGTTTATAGCAATCAGCCCCAGCATTTT	CASSGPTGEALVYSNQPQHF
-	TRBV5-1	TRBJ1-2	-	TGCGCCAGCAGCTCGGTCACAGGGACTTCCTATGGCTACACCTTC	CASSSVTGTSYGYTF
-	TRBV6-5	TRBJ2-7	-	TGTGCCAGCAGACGACGACCCGGCGAGCAGTACTTC	CASRRRPGEQYF
TRBD2	TRBV25-1	TRBJ2-5	-	TGTGCCAGCAGTGACCTGGGACTAGCGGGAGCCCGGCAAGAGACCCAGTACTTC	CASSDLGLAGARQETQYF
-	TRBV20-1	TRBJ1-1	-	TGCAGTGCTGTCGGGGGGGGAGCTTTCTTT	CSAVGGGAFF
-	TRBV11-1	TRBJ2-1	-	TGTGCCAGCAGCTTAGGGGGACTCCCTGAGAGGTTCTTC	CASSLGGLPERFF
-	TRBV7-9	TRBJ1-1	-	TGTGCCAGCAGCTTAGTAGTTGGTGGTGTAACTGAAGCTTTCTTT	CASSLVVGGVTEAFF
-	TRBV29-1	TRBJ2-2	-	TGCAGCGCGGGACACACGAACACCGGGGAGCTGTTTTTT	CSAGHTNTGELFF
-	TRBV6-2/TRBV6-3	TRBJ2-5	-	TGTGCCAGCAGTTACTCGACAAGGTCGGAGACCCAGTACTTC	CASSYSTRSETQYF
TRBD1	TRBV18	TRBJ1-6	-	TGTGCCAGCTCCCACGGACAGGGAGGTTCACCCCTCCACTTT	CASSHGQGGSPLHF
TRBD2	TRBV7-8	TRBJ2-7	-	TGTGCCAGCAGCTTGCTAGCGGGGGCCTTCTCCGAGCAGTACTTC	CASSLLAGAFSEQYF
-	TRBV2	TRBJ1-3	-	TGTGCCAGCAGCCCCTCTGGAAACACCATATATTTT	CASSPSGNTIYF
TRBD2	TRBV6-5	TRBJ2-7	-	TGTGCCAGCAGTACGCTAGCGGGCTCATACGAGCAGTACTTC	CASSTLAGSYEQYF
-	TRBV11-1	TRBJ2-5	-	TGTGCCAGCAGCCCCTCGGCGGGTTTCGGGGGAGAGACCCAGTACTTC	CASSPSAGFGGETQYF
-	TRBV4-1	TRBJ1-1	-	TGCGCCAGCAGCCAAGCTTGGGCAAGGGACACTGAAGCTTTCTTT	CASSQAWARDTEAFF
-	TRBV18	TRBJ2-7	-	TGTGCCAGCTCACTCAGTAGTTTTAGGGACATCTCCTACGAGCAGTACTTC	CASSLSSFRDISYEQYF
TRBD1	TRBV6-5	TRBJ1-2	-	TGTGCCAGCAAGAAGACAGGGGGCGAGAGATCTGGCTACACCTTC	CASKKTGGERSGYTF
-	TRBV6-2/TRBV6-3	TRBJ2-7	-	TGTGCCAGCAGTTACTCAGGGGGGATCTACGAGCAGTACTTC	CASSYSGGIYEQYF
-	TRBV11-2	TRBJ2-3	-	TGTGCCAGCAGCTTGCGGGCCTCTAGCACAGATACGCAGTATTTT	CASSLRASSTDTQYF
TRBD1	TRBV19	TRBJ2-2	-	TGTGCCAGTAGTACACGGGACAGGGGCAGCACCGGGGAGCTGTTTTTT	CASSTRDRGSTGELFF
-	TRBV7-3	TRBJ2-1	-	TGTGCCAGCAGCCGGGACTCCTCGGCTAATGAGCAGTTCTTC	CASSRDSSANEQFF
TRBD1	TRBV7-8	TRBJ1-4	-	TGTGCCAGCAGCTTAGAAGGTTACAGGGGCCTTGCAACTAATGAAAAACTGTTTTTT	CASSLEGYRGLATNEKLFF
-	TRBV7-3	TRBJ2-3	-	TGTGCCAGCAGCTTAATGCTACGCACAGATACGCAGTATTTT	CASSLMLRTDTQYF
-	TRBV6-1	TRBJ1-2	-	TGTGCCAGCAGTGAAAGCCGAGCGACTAACTATGGCTACACCTTC	CASSESRATNYGYTF
TRBD2	TRBV3-1/TRBV3-2	TRBJ2-1	once	TGTGCCAGCAGCCAAGATTTTCTTACTAGCGGGAGATCCTACAATGAGCAGTTCTTC	CASSQDFLTSGRSYNEQFF
TRBD1	TRBV28	TRBJ1-5	once	TGTGCCAGCAGTTTACCGGACAGGATAGGCAATCAGCCCCAGCATTTT	CASSLPDRIGNQPQHF
TRBD1	TRBV30	TRBJ2-7	-	TGTGCCTGGAGTGTGGGACAGGGGGCGAACGAGCAGTACTTC	CAWSVGQGANEQYF
-	TRBV7-3	TRBJ2-7	-	TGTGCCAGCAGCCCCCAACCCCTCTCCGGGACTCAAGCCTACGAGCAGTACTTC	CASSPQPLSGTQAYEQYF
-	TRBV5-4	TRBJ2-5	-	TGTGCCAGCAGCTCGGAGAGCTACGAGACCCAGTACTTC	CASSSESYETQYF
-	TRBV4-3	TRBJ2-3	-	TGCGCCAGCAGCCAAGGTTCAGGCAGAAGCACAGATACGCAGTATTTT	CASSQGSGRSTDTQYF
-	TRBV28	TRBJ2-7	-	TGTGCCAGTACAGGGCTAGACTACGAGCAGTACTTC	CASTGLDYEQYF
-	TRBV29-1	TRBJ2-7	-	TGCAGCGTTGGGGGGATGAGCTCCTACGAGCAGTACTTC	CSVGGMSSYEQYF
-	TRBV28	TRBJ1-2	-	TGTGCCAGCAGTTCCCGACTCCTCGCACGGCGCGGCTACACCTTC	CASSSRLLARRGYTF
TRBD1	TRBV6-5	TRBJ2-7	-	TGTGCCAGCAGTTACTCTGAACAGGGGTACTACGAGCAGTACTTC	CASSYSEQGYYEQYF